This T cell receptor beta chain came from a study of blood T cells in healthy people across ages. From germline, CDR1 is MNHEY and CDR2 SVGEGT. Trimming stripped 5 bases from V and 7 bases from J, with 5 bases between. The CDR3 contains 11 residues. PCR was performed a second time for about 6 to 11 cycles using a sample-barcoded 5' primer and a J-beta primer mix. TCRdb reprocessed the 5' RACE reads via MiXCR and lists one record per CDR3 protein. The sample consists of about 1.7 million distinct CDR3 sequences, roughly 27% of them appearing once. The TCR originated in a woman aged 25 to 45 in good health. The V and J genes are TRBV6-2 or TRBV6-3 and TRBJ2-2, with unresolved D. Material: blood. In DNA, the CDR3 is TGTGCCAGCAGTCCCATCGGGGAGCTGTTTTTT. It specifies CASSPIGELFF.